This T cell receptor (beta chain) came from a study of ipilimumab plus nivolumab after autologous stem cell transplantation. V gave up 4 bases and J gave up 6 bases; unmatched junction bases: 6. In germline, CDR1 is MDHEN, CDR2 SYDVKM. The CDR3 runs to 15 residues. Ipilimumab, 1 mg/kg, started 14 to 28 days after autologous transplant. Through week 26, nivolumab 3 mg/kg IV was given weeks 1, 4, 7, 10, then biweekly. Generated by immunoSEQ multiplex PCR, the TCRdb table keeps only in-frame clones and is missing some. This table holds tens of thousands of clones, 86% found once. Sequencing used PBMCs, obtained in a trial of ipilimumab plus nivolumab as post-transplant consolidation. The chain recombines TRBV28 with TRBJ1-5, with 10 positions matching TRBD1. This clonotype was sampled from a male donor with diffuse large B-cell lymphoma. The CDR3 DNA follows: TGTGCCAGCAGTTCCCCTGGGACAGGGGTTCAGCCCCAGCATTTT. This gives the protein CASSSPGTGVQPQHF.